This TCR beta chain was sequenced during a study of cytomegalovirus exposure and HLA in healthy donors. Study at large: Earlier, approximately 180 million T cells were analyzed, and over 95 million unique TCR beta sequences were found among them.

PCR amplification relied on 60 Vbeta primers (plus 13 Jbeta primers). The table came from immunoSEQ multiplex PCR; TCRdb's copy has only in-frame clones and leaves some out. This sample has about 110,000 clones, with around 85% found just once. CDR1 is MGHDK and CDR2 is SYGVNS in the germline V gene. CDR3 length: 16 residues. V lost 2 bases, J lost 2 bases, and 13 bases lay in between. This clone showed up just a few times. No antigen is known for it. Findings and caveats of the study: It has been reported that TCR beta sequences accurately predicted the HLA-A and HLA-B alleles of most subjects. In a later analysis, TCR beta V- and J-gene trimming showed a link to a missense DCLRE1C variant. One later analysis reportedly identified an Asian-associated ancestry cluster that showed fewer N-insertions than the roughly 600-donor mean.

The sequence was obtained from a man between 25 and 39 years old in good health and CMV-seropositive. This chain joins TRBV25-1 and TRBJ1-3, with D possibly being TRBD1 (6 bases). The specimen was PBMCs. The CDR3 nucleotides are TGTGCCAGCAGTGAAAAGTTTAGGGGGACTGGAAACACCATATATTTT. Translation gives CASSEKFRGTGNTIYF.